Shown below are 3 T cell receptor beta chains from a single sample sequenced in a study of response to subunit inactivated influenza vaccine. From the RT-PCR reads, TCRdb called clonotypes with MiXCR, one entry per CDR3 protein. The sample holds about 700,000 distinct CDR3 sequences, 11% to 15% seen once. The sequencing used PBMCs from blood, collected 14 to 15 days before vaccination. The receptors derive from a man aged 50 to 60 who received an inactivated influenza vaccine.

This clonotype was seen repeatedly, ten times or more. CDR3 sequence: CATSPGTSGPYEQYF. The CDR3 DNA sequence: TGTGCCACCAGTCCCGGGACTAGCGGCCCCTACGAGCAGTACTTC. The J gene is TRBJ2-7, the V gene TRBV15; 11 bases fit TRBD2. Germline lookup yields CDR1 LNHNV and CDR2 YYDKDF (reference sequence). J lost 2 bases, V lost 6 bases, and 6 bases had no gene match. This CDR3 spans 15 amino acids.

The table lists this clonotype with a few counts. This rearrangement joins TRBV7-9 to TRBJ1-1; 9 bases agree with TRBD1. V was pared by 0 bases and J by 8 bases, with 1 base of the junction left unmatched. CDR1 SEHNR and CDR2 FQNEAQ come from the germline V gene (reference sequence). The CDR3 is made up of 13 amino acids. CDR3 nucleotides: TGTGCCAGCAGCTTAGCAGGACAGGGGGAAGCTTTCTTT. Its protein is CASSLAGQGEAFF.

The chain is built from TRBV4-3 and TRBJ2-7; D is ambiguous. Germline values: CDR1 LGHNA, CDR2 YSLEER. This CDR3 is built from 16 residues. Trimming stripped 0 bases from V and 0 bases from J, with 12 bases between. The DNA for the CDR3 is TGCGCCAGCAGCCAAGAACTCCAGGCAAGCTCCTACGAGCAGTACTTC. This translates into CASSQELQASSYEQYF.